The source of this TCR beta chain is a study of blood T cell repertoires in COVID-19. Study background: The samples span acute and convalescent COVID-19 from the United States, Italy and Spain. The cDNA or gDNA used as material had been derived from T cells, B-cell-depleted T cells, or PBMCs.

Per the original methods: Quantification of nucleated cells was approximated via reference gene primer amplification. Profiling relied on immunoSEQ multiplex PCR, and the TCRdb table lists in-frame clones only, not all of them. V, J and clone size reflect that table, while D and trimming were determined from the DNA. Altogether roughly 140,000 clones are present, roughly 81% being singletons, with the ten largest covering 7% to 9%. The CDR3 runs 13 residues. Trimming removed 6 bases at V and 6 bases at J, with 14 bases between. The germline gives CDR1 MNHEY, CDR2 SVGAGI. Material: peripheral blood. The chain couples TRBV6-5 to TRBJ1-2; possibly TRBD1 for D (6 bases). This TCR was sampled from a human donor with acute or convalescent COVID-19. The donor label of this sample is uncertain. CDR3 sequence: CASRRRTDDGYTF. The CDR3 nucleotides are TGTGCCAGCAGGCGCCGGACAGATGATGGCTACACCTTC.